Listed below are T cell receptor beta chains from one sample, sequenced in a study of CD8 T cells in Susac syndrome. TCRdb ran MiXCR on the immunoSEQ multiplex PCR reads and lists one entry per CDR3 protein. The sample yields 150,000 to 200,000 distinct CDR3 sequences, just under 95% seen once. Sequenced: CD4+ T cells from PBMCs. The receptors stem from a human donor in good health. Each CDR3 is given with its conserved first and last residue. The D gene is left open where the match is weak. Some rows mark clone size as missing; the rest say once, few, many or name a class of expanded clone.

J: TRBJ2-1; size: -; D: TRBD2; V: TRBV2; length: 16; DNA: TGTGCCAGCAGTCACGTGGCTAGCGGGGGCCACAATGAGCAGTTCTTC; CDR3: CASSHVASGGHNEQFF
J: TRBJ1-1; size: -; D: -; V: TRBV4-2; length: 14; DNA: TGTGCCAGCAGCCATGTGACCGAGAACACTGAAGCTTTCTTT; CDR3: CASSHVTENTEAFF
J: TRBJ2-1; size: -; D: -; V: TRBV9; length: 13; DNA: TGTGCCAGCAGCGGGGATTCATTCGGTGTGCAGTTCTTC; CDR3: CASSGDSFGVQFF
J: TRBJ1-6; size: -; D: -; V: TRBV30; length: 13; DNA: TGTGCCTGGAGTCCGGAGTATAATTCACCCCTCCACTTT; CDR3: CAWSPEYNSPLHF
J: TRBJ2-2; size: -; D: TRBD2; V: TRBV7-2; length: 17; DNA: TGTGCCAGCAGCCTTCATGGGGCCGGGACTAGGACCGGGGAGCTGTTTTTT; CDR3: CASSLHGAGTRTGELFF
J: TRBJ1-2; size: -; D: TRBD1; V: TRBV29-1; length: 16; DNA: TGCAGCGTTACCCGGACAGGAGATTCATCTAACTATGGCTACACCTTC; CDR3: CSVTRTGDSSNYGYTF
J: TRBJ1-4; size: -; D: TRBD1; V: TRBV3-1; length: 15; DNA: TGTGCCAGCAGCGCTCGACAGGGGGCGAGTGAAAAACTGTTTTTT; CDR3: CASSARQGASEKLFF
J: TRBJ2-1; size: -; D: -; V: TRBV18; length: 15; DNA: TGTGCCAGCTCACCGTCTTGGGACGGCTACAATGAGCAGTTCTTC; CDR3: CASSPSWDGYNEQFF
J: TRBJ1-1; size: once; D: -; V: TRBV4-3; length: 14; DNA: TGCGCCAGCAGCCAAGAAGTCATGAACACTGAAGCTTTCTTT; CDR3: CASSQEVMNTEAFF
J: TRBJ2-1; size: -; D: -; V: TRBV3-1; length: 18; DNA: TGTGCCAGCAGCTCAGGCCGCCGACGGGACTCTTCCTACAATGAGCAGTTCTTC; CDR3: CASSSGRRRDSSYNEQFF
J: TRBJ2-6; size: -; D: TRBD1; V: TRBV5-5; length: 17; DNA: TGTGCCAGCAGCCCGGACAGGGAAGCGCCTGGGGCCAACGTCCTGACTTTC; CDR3: CASSPDREAPGANVLTF
J: TRBJ2-1; size: -; D: -; V: TRBV29-1; length: 14; DNA: TGCAGCGTTGCTCGCGGGGTTTCCTACAATGAGCAGTTCTTC; CDR3: CSVARGVSYNEQFF
J: TRBJ1-2; size: -; D: TRBD1; V: TRBV7-2; length: 13; DNA: TGTGCCAGCAACATGGACAGGGCCTTCGGCTACACCTTC; CDR3: CASNMDRAFGYTF
J: TRBJ1-1; size: -; D: -; V: TRBV23-1; length: 13; DNA: TGCGCCAGCAGTCAACCACGCCGATCTGAAGCTTTCTTT; CDR3: CASSQPRRSEAFF
J: TRBJ1-2; size: -; D: TRBD1; V: TRBV12-3/TRBV12-4; length: 14; DNA: TGTGCCAGCAGTATGACAGGGGGCGGCTACGGCTACACCTTC; CDR3: CASSMTGGGYGYTF
J: TRBJ2-5; size: -; D: -; V: TRBV5-1; length: 13; DNA: TGCGCCAGCAGCTCGGACAGCGGGGAGACCCAGTACTTC; CDR3: CASSSDSGETQYF
J: TRBJ2-2; size: -; D: -; V: TRBV2; length: 14; DNA: TGTGCCGACCGTCCTACTCTGAACACCGGGGAGCTGTTTTTT; CDR3: CADRPTLNTGELFF
J: TRBJ2-3; size: -; D: -; V: TRBV29-1; length: 15; DNA: TGCAGCGTTGAAGATGGTGGGGGGCGCGGGGATACGCAGTATTTT; CDR3: CSVEDGGGRGDTQYF
J: TRBJ2-5; size: -; D: TRBD2; V: TRBV5-4; length: 17; DNA: TGTGCCAGCAGCATGAAATTGGGACTAGCGGGAGTGGAGACCCAGTACTTC; CDR3: CASSMKLGLAGVETQYF
J: TRBJ2-3; size: -; D: -; V: TRBV12-3/TRBV12-4; length: 13; DNA: TGTGCCAGCAACCGGGACACCACAGATACGCAGTATTTT; CDR3: CASNRDTTDTQYF
J: TRBJ2-5; size: -; D: -; V: TRBV5-4; length: 16; DNA: TGTGCCAGCAGCTTGGCCAGTAGGGATGGGAGAGAGACCCAGTACTTC; CDR3: CASSLASRDGRETQYF
J: TRBJ1-2; size: -; D: -; V: TRBV30; length: 11; DNA: TGTGCCTCTGAGAGGGTGAAAGGCTACACCTTC; CDR3: CASERVKGYTF
J: TRBJ2-3; size: -; D: TRBD1; V: TRBV3-1; length: 16; DNA: TGTGCCAGCAGCCGTTCAGGGACAGGGGTACCAGATACGCAGTATTTT; CDR3: CASSRSGTGVPDTQYF
J: TRBJ2-7; size: -; D: -; V: TRBV6-5; length: 14; DNA: TGTGCCAGCAGTTCCCGTTTGCCCTCCATCGAGCAGTACTTC; CDR3: CASSSRLPSIEQYF
J: TRBJ2-3; size: -; D: -; V: TRBV9; length: 15; DNA: TGTGCCAGCAGCGGCAATACTGCCCCCACAGATACGCAGTATTTT; CDR3: CASSGNTAPTDTQYF
J: TRBJ1-2; size: -; D: -; V: TRBV20-1; length: 14; DNA: TGCAGTGCAAGGGGTGAACAGGACTATGGAGGCTACACCTTC; CDR3: CSARGEQDYGGYTF
J: TRBJ1-2; size: -; D: -; V: TRBV6-1; length: 16; DNA: TGTGCCAGCAGGACGGGAACTAACCAGGGAACAGGCGGCTACACCTTC; CDR3: CASRTGTNQGTGGYTF
J: TRBJ1-2; size: -; D: -; V: TRBV3-1; length: 13; DNA: TGTGCCAGCAGCCAAGATGATCGGTATGGCTACACCTTC; CDR3: CASSQDDRYGYTF
J: TRBJ1-2; size: -; D: TRBD1; V: TRBV5-4; length: 13; DNA: TGTGCCAGCAGACCCACAGGGGACTATGGCTACACCTTC; CDR3: CASRPTGDYGYTF
J: TRBJ1-2; size: -; D: -; V: TRBV30; length: 14; DNA: TGTGCCTGGAGTGTACGAGGACTTGCCTATGGCTACACCTTC; CDR3: CAWSVRGLAYGYTF
J: TRBJ2-3; size: -; D: -; V: TRBV20-1; length: 13; DNA: TGCAGTGCCAATGCCCCGGGGCCAGATACGCAGTATTTT; CDR3: CSANAPGPDTQYF
J: TRBJ2-1; size: -; D: TRBD2; V: TRBV29-1; length: 14; DNA: TGCAGCGTTCGGCGGGGGAGCTCCTACAATGAGCAGTTCTTC; CDR3: CSVRRGSSYNEQFF
J: TRBJ2-3; size: -; D: -; V: TRBV9; length: 13; DNA: TGTGCCAGCAGCCCGCAACAGGTAGATACGCAGTATTTT; CDR3: CASSPQQVDTQYF
J: TRBJ1-1; size: -; D: -; V: TRBV27; length: 14; DNA: TGTGCCAGCAGTTCCTTCCCGGGGGAAACTGAAGCTTTCTTT; CDR3: CASSSFPGETEAFF
J: TRBJ2-5; size: once; D: -; V: TRBV4-2; length: 17; DNA: TGTGCCAGCAGCCAAGAGTTGTTCCAGCGGACGAAAGAGACCCAGTACTTC; CDR3: CASSQELFQRTKETQYF
J: TRBJ1-2; size: -; D: -; V: TRBV12-3/TRBV12-4; length: 14; DNA: TGTGCCAGCAGTTTAGGGGCAGGGGACTATGGCTACACCTTC; CDR3: CASSLGAGDYGYTF
J: TRBJ2-5; size: -; D: -; V: TRBV13; length: 14; DNA: TGTGCCAGCAGCTTAGGCTGGGCGCAAGAGACCCAGTACTTC; CDR3: CASSLGWAQETQYF
J: TRBJ2-5; size: -; D: TRBD2; V: TRBV23-1; length: 13; DNA: TGCGCCAGCAGGAGCGGGGGGCCAGAGACCCAGTACTTC; CDR3: CASRSGGPETQYF
J: TRBJ2-1; size: -; D: -; V: TRBV7-9; length: 13; DNA: TGTGCCAGCAGCACTAACAGGGTGGGTGAGCAGTTCTTC; CDR3: CASSTNRVGEQFF
J: TRBJ2-3; size: -; D: TRBD2; V: TRBV20-1; length: 15; DNA: TGCAGTGCGGCAACTAGCGGGGGAAGCACAGATACGCAGTATTTT; CDR3: CSAATSGGSTDTQYF
J: TRBJ2-1; size: -; D: TRBD2; V: TRBV20-1; length: 15; DNA: TGCAGTGCTAGCCCCCCTAGCGGAACCTACAATGAGCAGTTCTTC; CDR3: CSASPPSGTYNEQFF
J: TRBJ2-5; size: -; D: TRBD1; V: TRBV3-1; length: 15; DNA: TGTGCCAGCAGCCAAGAGGGGACAGGGTCGGAGACCCAGTACTTC; CDR3: CASSQEGTGSETQYF
J: TRBJ2-7; size: -; D: TRBD1; V: TRBV19; length: 13; DNA: TGTGCCAGTAGTACGGACAGGGTTGGCGAGCAGTACTTC; CDR3: CASSTDRVGEQYF
J: TRBJ2-2; size: -; D: -; V: TRBV15; length: 17; DNA: TGTGCCACCAGCAGTTCCCGCCCAGCTCTGAACACCGGGGAGCTGTTTTTT; CDR3: CATSSSRPALNTGELFF
J: TRBJ1-6; size: -; D: -; V: TRBV2; length: 14; DNA: TGTGCCAGCAGTGTGGTCGGTGACAATTCACCCCTCCACTTT; CDR3: CASSVVGDNSPLHF
J: TRBJ2-7; size: -; D: TRBD2; V: TRBV6-2/TRBV6-3; length: 14; DNA: TGTGCCAGCAAAACTTTGGGACTAGACTACGAGCAGTACTTC; CDR3: CASKTLGLDYEQYF
J: TRBJ1-1; size: -; D: -; V: TRBV20-1; length: 14; DNA: TGCAGTGCTAGGGTGGGCGCGGGGGGCACTGAAGCTTTCTTT; CDR3: CSARVGAGGTEAFF
J: TRBJ2-1; size: -; D: TRBD1; V: TRBV14; length: 14; DNA: TGTGCCAGCAGCCAAATGACAGGGTTCAATGAGCAGTTCTTC; CDR3: CASSQMTGFNEQFF
J: TRBJ1-4; size: -; D: -; V: TRBV4-3; length: 16; DNA: TGCGCCAGCAGCCAAGAAGTTTGGACAGTAAATGAAAAACTGTTTTTT; CDR3: CASSQEVWTVNEKLFF
J: TRBJ2-5; size: once; D: -; V: TRBV7-2; length: 13; DNA: TGTGCCAGCAGCCGTAACCCCTCGGGGACCCAGTACTTC; CDR3: CASSRNPSGTQYF
J: TRBJ2-7; size: -; D: -; V: TRBV29-1; length: 12; DNA: TGCAGCGTTGAAGGGCAGGGCTACGAGCAGTACTTC; CDR3: CSVEGQGYEQYF
J: TRBJ2-1; size: -; D: TRBD2; V: TRBV4-1; length: 17; DNA: TGCGCCAGCAGCCAAGACGGAGCGGGGGCCCACTACAATGAGCAGTTCTTC; CDR3: CASSQDGAGAHYNEQFF
J: TRBJ2-1; size: -; D: -; V: TRBV9; length: 17; DNA: TGTGCCAGCAGCGTTGGGGTCGGGGGTGGCTCCTACAATGAGCAGTTCTTC; CDR3: CASSVGVGGGSYNEQFF